Here is one TCR beta chain with its context. As yet, its antigen is unknown. Researchers used about 3,400 ng of total RNA for each TCR library. UMIs incorporating a 6-nucleotide sample barcode were appended by means of template switching. TCRdb reprocessed the 5' RACE reads, keeping one entry per CDR3 protein, no DNA. Here the sample table reports some 450,000 distinct CDR3 sequences. This entry belongs to a study of monozygotic twins with inflammatory bowel disease. The germline V gene has CDR1 SGHRS and CDR2 YFSETQ. CDR3 length: 15 amino acids. Whole blood supplied total RNA, and T cells were not sorted. Study results and caveats: Relative clonotype sharing with others was diminished in IBD patients versus healthy twins, particularly with disease activity.

Sequencing was performed on blood. The J gene is TRBJ1-1, the V gene TRBV5-1; TCRdb proposes TRBD1, but this gene call is untestable without DNA. The receptor comes from a human donor with ulcerative colitis or Crohn's disease, or a healthy co-twin of an affected twin (not recorded which). The CDR3 protein is CASSLLGVQGTEAFF. Full variable domain (outside the CDR3, taken from reference TRBV5-1 and TRBJ1-1): KAGVTQTPRYLIKTRGQQVTLSCSPISGHRSVSWYQQTPGQGLQFLFEYFSETQRNKGNFPGRFSGRQFSNSRSEMNVSTLELGDSALYLCASSLLGVQGTEAFFGQGTRLTVV.